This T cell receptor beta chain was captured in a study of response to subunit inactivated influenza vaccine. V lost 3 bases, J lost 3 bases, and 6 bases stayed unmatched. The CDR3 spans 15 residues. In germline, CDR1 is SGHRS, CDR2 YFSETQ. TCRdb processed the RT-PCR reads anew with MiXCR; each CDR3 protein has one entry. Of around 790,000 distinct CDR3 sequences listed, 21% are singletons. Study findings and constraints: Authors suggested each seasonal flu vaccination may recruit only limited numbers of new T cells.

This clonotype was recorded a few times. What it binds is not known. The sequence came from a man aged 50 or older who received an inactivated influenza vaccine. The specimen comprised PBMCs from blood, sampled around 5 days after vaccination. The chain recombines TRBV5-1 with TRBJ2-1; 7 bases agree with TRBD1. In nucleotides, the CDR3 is TGCGCCAGCAGCTCGGGACAGATCGTCTACAATGAGCAGTTCTTC. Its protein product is CASSSGQIVYNEQFF.